A selection of T cell receptor beta chains follows, all from one sample in a study of radiation and T cells in renal cell carcinoma. Assay used: immunoSEQ multiplex PCR; TCRdb lists only in-frame clones, some missing. This table holds approximately 86,000 clones, around four fifths found once. Material: blood, obtained from a patient whose treatment included radiotherapy and nephrectomy. The receptors come from a man aged 50 to 59 with renal cell carcinoma. The CDR3 runs from the conserved cysteine through the conserved F or W. A D gene is named only where the DNA matches it firmly. Clone size is shown for a subset of rows, as once, few, many or a class of expanded clone.

j_call | d_call | clone_size | v_call | cdr3_nt | cdr3_aa
TRBJ2-5 | . | . | TRBV7-3 | TGTGCCAGCAGCTCCGACCAGGGGAGGACCCAGTACTTC | CASSSDQGRTQYF
TRBJ1-2 | TRBD1 | . | TRBV30 | TGTGCCTGGAGTCCCCGCTCCCAAGACAGGGTGAAAGGCTACACCTTC | CAWSPRSQDRVKGYTF
TRBJ2-1 | . | . | TRBV11-3 | TGTGCCAGCAGCCGCGGCGGTACTGATCCTGAGCAGTTCTTC | CASSRGGTDPEQFF
TRBJ2-2 | TRBD1 | . | TRBV18 | TGTGCCAGCTCACAATTAAAGGGACAGGAGAACACCGGGGAGCTGTTTTTT | CASSQLKGQENTGELFF
TRBJ1-2 | TRBD1 | . | TRBV6-5 | TGTGCCAGCAGTTCGACAGGGCTAGGCTATGGCTACACCTTC | CASSSTGLGYGYTF
TRBJ2-7 | TRBD2 | . | TRBV9 | TGTGCCAGCAGCGTCGATAGCGGGAGATACGAGCAGTACTTC | CASSVDSGRYEQYF
TRBJ1-4 | TRBD1 | . | TRBV5-1 | TGCGCCAGCAGCGGGGGACAGGGACCAACTAATGAAAAACTGTTTTTT | CASSGGQGPTNEKLFF
TRBJ2-4 | . | . | TRBV7-8 | TGTGCCAGCAGCTTCGCAGGGGCTGAAAACATTCAGTACTTC | CASSFAGAENIQYF
TRBJ2-1 | TRBD2 | . | TRBV6-6 | TGTGCCAGCAGTCGACTAGCGGGGGAGGATGAGCAGTTCTTC | CASSRLAGEDEQFF
TRBJ2-3 | TRBD2 | once | TRBV19 | TGTGCCAGTAGTATACGCGGGAGTTCAGATACGCAGTATTTT | CASSIRGSSDTQYF
TRBJ2-1 | . | . | TRBV7-9 | TGTGCCAGCAGCTTAGCAGGCGGGTTAACGTTCTTC | CASSLAGGLTFF
TRBJ1-5 | . | . | TRBV6-6 | TGTGCCAGCAGTTCAACAGGAAACCATCAGCCCCAGCATTTT | CASSSTGNHQPQHF
TRBJ1-4 | . | . | TRBV12-2 | TGTGCCTTCGATCGGCAGGTGAATGAAAAACTGTTTTTT | CAFDRQVNEKLFF
TRBJ2-3 | . | . | TRBV13 | TGTGCCAGCAGCTTAAACGGAGGGAGCACAGATACGCAGTATTTT | CASSLNGGSTDTQYF
TRBJ2-7 | . | . | TRBV5-1 | TGCGCCAGCAGTCCACAGGGTCGCTACGAGCAGTACTTC | CASSPQGRYEQYF
TRBJ1-3 | . | once | TRBV7-9 | TGTGCCAGCAGCCTAAATTCACACCTGACTGGAAACACCATATATTTT | CASSLNSHLTGNTIYF
TRBJ2-7 | . | . | TRBV7-5 | TGTGCCAGAAGCCCAAACGGCTTCTCCTACGAGCAGTACTTC | CARSPNGFSYEQYF
TRBJ2-7 | TRBD1 | . | TRBV28 | TGTGCCAGCCTTCCCTGGACAGGGCAATACGAGCAGTACTTC | CASLPWTGQYEQYF
TRBJ1-2 | . | . | TRBV5-4 | TGTGCCAGCAGCTTGGCCGTCAGCACGTGGGGCTACACCTTC | CASSLAVSTWGYTF
TRBJ1-1 | . | . | TRBV6-4 | TGTGCCAGCAGAACAGACGCATACATGAACACTGAAGCTTTCTTT | CASRTDAYMNTEAFF
TRBJ1-1 | . | . | TRBV5-4 | TGTGCCAGCAGCTTGGGACGGCCAAGCGAAGCTTTCTTT | CASSLGRPSEAFF
TRBJ1-5 | . | . | TRBV30 | TGTGCCTGGAGTGATCGTGATCAGCCCCAGCATTTT | CAWSDRDQPQHF
TRBJ1-4 | . | . | TRBV6-5 | TGTGCCAGCAGTTACTCGTGGGGGGGTAATGAAAAACTGTTTTTT | CASSYSWGGNEKLFF
TRBJ2-2 | . | once | TRBV6-1 | TGTGCCAGCAGAAAGACAGGAGAAACCGGGGAGCTGTTTTTT | CASRKTGETGELFF
TRBJ2-1 | . | once | TRBV18 | TGTGCCAGCTTAGAATCCCCAGGGGATGAGCAGTTCTTC | CASLESPGDEQFF